This T cell receptor beta chain came from a study of monozygotic twins with inflammatory bowel disease. Reprocessing the 5' RACE reads, TCRdb reports a single entry for every CDR3 protein and omits DNA. Its listing shows roughly 200,000 distinct CDR3 sequences. Germline assignment: CDR1 DFQATT and CDR2 SNEGSKA (reference sequence). This CDR3 spans 11 amino acids. The sample consisted of blood. The sequence was collected from a human donor with ulcerative colitis or Crohn's disease, or a healthy co-twin of an affected twin (not recorded which). The genes are TRBV20-1 and TRBJ2-1. The CDR3 loop reads CSANYYNEQFF.